This TCR beta chain was sequenced during a study of blood T cell repertoires in COVID-19. Looking at the study overall: Samples representing acute and convalescent COVID-19 were sourced from the United States, Italy and Spain. PBMCs, B-cell-depleted T cells, or T cells were the source of the cDNA or gDNA that made up the material.

Sequenced by immunoSEQ multiplex PCR; TCRdb stores in-frame clones only, minus some. Of approximately 240,000 clones in the sample, approximately 85% were seen once. Sequencing was done on a sample of peripheral blood. The TCR comes from a middle-aged man who had recovered from COVID-19.

This CDR3 reads CASSLMTSDYNEQFF. The CDR3 nucleotides are TGTGCCAGCAGTTTAATGACTAGCGACTACAATGAGCAGTTCTTC. The chain uses TRBV28 and TRBJ2-1; TRBD2 aligns across 8 bases. Germline V CDR1 and CDR2: MDHEN, SYDVKM. This CDR3 is built from 15 residues. V dropped 2 bases and J dropped 3; count of bases not matched to a gene: 3.